This T cell receptor beta chain appears in the sequencing data of a study of blood T cell repertoires in COVID-19. For the study at large: PBMCs, B-cell-depleted T cells, or T cells provided the cDNA or gDNA that made up the material.

As originally analysed: Researchers report that nucleated cell counts were estimated from reference gene primer amplification. TCRdb's copy holds only in-frame clones and misses some; the assay was immunoSEQ multiplex PCR. Clone size and V and J calls were adopted from that table, with D and trimming inferred from the DNA. Of about 300,000 clones detected, around 84% appear once; the ten largest clones hold about 2%. After removal of 9 bases from V and 2 bases from J, the junction contained 11 bases not matched to a gene. The CDR3 length is 16 residues. Germline loops: CDR1 KGHDR, CDR2 SFDVKD. The study recruited people aged about 18 to 89 years across about two dozen US areas.

The source material was PBMCs or T cells enriched from blood (not recorded which). The chain recombines TRBV24-1 with TRBJ2-1; TRBD1 matches at 8 bases. The sequence derives from a woman under 40 who had been exposed to COVID-19. In nucleotides, the CDR3 is TGTGCCACCGCTCCGCGACAGGGGATCACCTACAATGAGCAGTTCTTC. Protein product: CATAPRQGITYNEQFF.